This paragraph reports one T cell receptor (beta chain). This clone occurred many times. No cognate antigen has been identified for it. One base away there is no much larger clone; base qualities are not given. TRB sequencing used genomic DNA with the immunoSEQ assay at survey resolution or the hsTCRB kit. The authors' pipeline ran thus. The immunoSEQ software handled the initial read processing, while the LymphoSeq R package was used for the repertoire analyses. Clonality was computed as 1 minus normalized Shannon entropy, and a Gini coefficient was also calculated for each TRB dataset. To infer phenotypes in unsorted samples, TRB sequences from sorted subsets of the recipient or donor were mapped onto the unsorted samples of the same recipient. As stored in TCRdb, this immuneACCESS dataset retains in-frame rearrangements with V and J assigned. A fraction of the clones does not appear; measured against another copy, unresolved V genes explain less than half of the discrepancy, and the remainder lacks a known reason. V and J calls and clone size are copied from that table; D and trimming were computed from the DNA. Across this sample, about 3,200 clones were tabulated and none appeared just once. The ten largest clones represent about an eighth of the sample.

In the paper's terms, the treatment or condition label means: high-dose cyclophosphamide on days +3 and +4 as single-agent GVHD prophylaxis. Busulfan and fludarabine conditioning, a related or unrelated marrow graft, and cyclophosphamide on days +3 and +4 were given to PTCy patients. The PTCy-treated patients were enrolled in a prospective multi-institutional clinical trial. Mononuclear cells from peripheral blood and bone marrow were separated by Ficoll-Hypaque density centrifugation and then cryopreserved. These data are taken from a study of T cells after posttransplantation cyclophosphamide (dated by TCRdb to between 2015 and 2016). Study-wide context: The study tracked T cell repertoire reconstitution by TRB sequencing after myeloablative bone marrow transplantation using posttransplantation cyclophosphamide as GVHD prophylaxis. Samples from about 33 PTCy-treated patients and 15 to 20 related bone marrow donors of those patients were subjected to antigen receptor sequencing. Blood from all 30 or so PTCy patients with 1-year posttransplant specimens was subjected to TRB sequencing. TRB sequencing was also done on up to about 3 additional blood samples from 2 to 5.2 years after transplant in 3 patients, and on pretransplant blood from 4 patients. Because TRA and TRB clonality were tightly correlated in several samples, subsequent TCR analyses were focused on TRB only. Public TRB sequences were compared against a database of over 3,600 sequences linked to responses to pathogens, tumor antigens, self-antigens and alloantigens.

Findings and caveats that apply to the study as a whole: The TRB repertoires of T cells infiltrating skin or GI tract showed only limited overlap with the TRB repertoires of T cells in blood. Across some 45 patients, TRB clonality was highly associated with recipient CMV seropositivity and CMV reactivation, and PTCy diversity was similar to diversity in CNI/methotrexate controls. Donor-recipient similarity was low at 1-2 months but rose over the first year, and later blood repertoires were often dominated by donor CD8+ memory clones.

V lost 10 bases and J lost 4 bases, and the count of bases not matched to a germline gene is 3. The germline V gene yields MNHNS for CDR1 and SASEGT for CDR2. The CDR3 goes from the cysteine to the phenylalanine over 12 residues. The entry retains the CDR3 DNA only, 36 bases that are in frame from base 1. Recombination joined TRBV6-1 with TRBJ1-3; TRBD1 matches 8 bases in the middle. Sequences were derived from PBMCs, sampled after allogeneic stem cell transplant with posttransplant cyclophosphamide. The sequence derives from a female patient in her 60s who received an allogeneic stem cell transplant from a related donor and was CMV-positive. Post transplant, some T cells may arise from the graft donor. The CDR3 here reads CATAGGGNTIYF. The sequenced DNA is TGTGCCACCGCAGGGGGCGGAAACACCATATATTTT.